At least ten counts were recorded for the clone carrying this TCR beta chain. This specimen belongs to a study of response to subunit inactivated influenza vaccine. One entry per CDR3 protein, called by TCRdb with MiXCR from the RT-PCR reads. The profile covers around 200,000 distinct CDR3 sequences, with approximately 12% appearing a single time and about 31% taken by the ten largest. V shed 1 base and J shed 5 bases, with 14 bases lying between them. Looked up from germline, CDR1 is SEHNR and CDR2 is FQNEAQ (reference sequence). This CDR3 region has 15 residues. This sample was shared with a second study, whose subject was T cells expressing NK-cell markers. That source notes: In generating TCR beta cDNA, 5'RACE template switching with UMIs was used.

This chain joins TRBV7-9 and TRBJ2-5; tentatively, D is TRBD1 or TRBD2 (6 bases each). The receptor was derived from a man in his fifties or sixties who received an inactivated influenza vaccine. This material consisted of CD8+ T cells sorted from PBMCs, taken 11 to 12 days after vaccination. The CDR3 here is CASSLDGGVLETQYF. CDR3 coding DNA: TGTGCCAGCAGCTTAGACGGGGGCGTCTTGGAGACCCAGTACTTC.